A single sample gave rise to the 18 T cell receptor beta chains below, sequenced in a study of T cell changes during pregnancy in multiple sclerosis. Sequencing used immunoSEQ multiplex PCR; TCRdb keeps in-frame clones, though not all of them. The table has under 65,000 clones, more than 90% seen once. The source was peripheral blood, collected after pregnancy. The receptors were gathered from a female donor in good health, enrolled as a control in a pregnancy study.

The rearrangement uses TRBV2 and TRBJ2-5; maybe TRBD1 (5 bases). Germline V lookup: CDR1 SNHLY, CDR2 FYNNEI. V dropped 6 bases and J dropped 2 bases, with 13 bases sitting between them. This CDR3 is built from 14 residues. CDR3 nucleotide sequence: TGTGCCAGCAGGTACGACAGATCTCAAGAGACCCAGTACTTC. This sequence encodes CASRYDRSQETQYF.

CDR3 loop: CASSPLTGTRGDEQFF. In DNA, the CDR3 is TGTGCCAGCTCACCGCTCACCGGGACTAGGGGGGATGAGCAGTTCTTC. The chain combines TRBV18 with TRBJ2-1; 8 nucleotides line up with TRBD2. CDR3 length: 16 amino acids. Germline V lookup: CDR1 KGHSH, CDR2 LQKENI. The V and J ends lost 3 bases and 8 bases, in that order; junction bases with no gene match: 12.

The chain links TRBV5-6 to TRBJ2-3, with D perhaps TRBD1 (8 bases). The CDR3 totals 14 residues. CDR1 and CDR2 from the germline V gene are SGHDT and YYEEEE. Deletions cut 4 bases from V and 3 bases from J, with 12 bases between. The CDR3 sequence is CASSHRGGTDTQYF. The CDR3 DNA reads TGTGCCAGCAGCCACAGGGGGGGAACAGATACGCAGTATTTT.

The chain has TRBV9 and TRBJ2-2; D is unclear. The CDR3 consists of 12 residues. Trimming took 6 bases from V and 7 from J, leaving 10 bases between them. Looked up from germline, CDR1 is SGDLS and CDR2 is YYNGEE. The chain's CDR3 is CASNFVIGELFF. CDR3 DNA: TGTGCCAGCAACTTCGTGATCGGGGAGCTGTTTTTT.

The chain recombines TRBV5-1 with TRBJ2-3; possibly TRBD2 for D (6 bases). Trimming cost V 7 bases and J 6 bases, with 18 bases left between them. Looked up from germline, CDR1 is SGHRS and CDR2 is YFSETQ. The CDR3 is 14 amino acids. The CDR3 loop is CASRLSGEADTQYF. CDR3 bases: TGCGCCAGCCGGCTCTCGGGGGAGGCCGATACGCAGTATTTT.

The chain recombines TRBV19 with TRBJ2-3, with 7 bases that match TRBD2. CDR3 length equals 14 residues. J lost 5 bases, V lost 5 bases, and 7 bases had no gene match. Germline V gene sequence: CDR1 LNHDA, CDR2 SQIVND (reference sequence). The CDR3 sequence is CASSPAGDLDTQYF. CDR3 nucleotides: TGTGCCAGTAGTCCCGCGGGGGATCTAGATACGCAGTATTTT.

The chain uses TRBV6-1 and TRBJ2-3, with 8 nucleotides matching TRBD2. The ends lost 5 bases at V and 4 bases at J; junction bases unmatched: 5. The germline V gene encodes CDR1 MNHNS and CDR2 SASEGT. This CDR3 has 14 residues. Written as DNA, the CDR3 is TGTGCCAGCAGTCGGACTAGCTTGGCAGATACGCAGTATTTT. This encodes CASSRTSLADTQYF.

The J gene is TRBJ2-7, the V gene TRBV5-8; D perhaps matches TRBD2 (5 bases). The length of the CDR3 is 15 residues. The V end lost 2 bases, the J end lost 2 bases, and 14 bases lay between the germline ends. CDR1 and CDR2 (germline): SGHTS, YDEGEE. The CDR3 nucleotides read TGTGCCAGCAGCTTTAACCTGGGAGAAGCCTACGAGCAGTACTTC. It translates to CASSFNLGEAYEQYF.

V usage is TRBV7-7 and J usage is TRBJ2-1, with TRBD1 matching over 8 bases. The germline V gene has CDR1 SSHAT and CDR2 FNYEAQ (reference sequence). Trimming removed 5 bases from V and 9 bases from J; junction bases left unmatched: 9. This CDR3 has 14 amino acids. For the CDR3, the DNA is TGTGCCAGCAGCAGCCAGACAGGGGTCGGTGAGCAGTTCTTC. Translation: CASSSQTGVGEQFF.

This chain joins TRBV7-2 and TRBJ2-1; 9 nucleotides agree with TRBD2. Germline CDR1 is SGHTA and CDR2 is FQGNSA. The CDR3 has 15 amino acids. V gave up 6 bases and J gave up 2 bases; unmatched junction bases: 5. This CDR3 reads CASSRRLAAYNEQFF. CDR3 DNA sequence: TGTGCCAGCAGTAGAAGACTAGCGGCCTACAATGAGCAGTTCTTC.

V and J are TRBV18 and TRBJ1-2; 7 positions agree with TRBD1. The CDR3 consists of 14 residues. Trimming took 3 bases from V and 4 from J; bases not matched to a gene: 5. The germline V gene has CDR1 KGHSH and CDR2 LQKENI. The chain's CDR3 is CASSPGQAFYGYTF. For the CDR3, the DNA is TGTGCCAGCTCACCTGGACAGGCCTTCTATGGCTACACCTTC.

The chain uses TRBV5-1 and TRBJ2-7, with TRBD1 identical over 7 bases. This CDR3 has 16 amino acids. Germline CDR1 reads SGHRS; CDR2 reads YFSETQ. J was trimmed by 1 base and V by 0 bases; bases with no gene match: 7. As DNA, the CDR3 is TGCGCCAGCAGCTTGGCCTGGGACAGCTATTCCTACGAGCAGTACTTC. Encoded protein: CASSLAWDSYSYEQYF.

The rearrangement links TRBV4-2 to TRBJ2-1; no clear D gene. The CDR3 length is 13 residues. Germline V lookup: CDR1 LGHNA, CDR2 YNFKEQ. V was clipped by 2 bases and J by 9 bases, with 11 bases between them. CDR3 region: CASSQTRPGEQFF. The CDR3 DNA reads as TGTGCCAGCAGCCAAACTCGTCCAGGTGAGCAGTTCTTC.

The CDR3 region has the DNA TGTGCCAGCAGCTCCCAGGGGATAGCGGGTAACACCGGGGAGCTGTTTTTT. Encoded protein: CASSSQGIAGNTGELFF. The V and J genes are TRBV7-8 and TRBJ2-2, with D perhaps matching TRBD2 (7 bases). The germline V gene encodes CDR1 SGHVS and CDR2 FQNEAQ. Trimming took off 4 bases at V and 2 bases at J, with 17 bases between the two ends. The CDR3 has 17 amino acids.

The chain links TRBV2 to TRBJ2-7; perhaps TRBD1 as D (5 bases). The CDR3 is made up of 12 amino acids. Germline assignment: CDR1 SNHLY and CDR2 FYNNEI. V was cut by 8 bases and J by 0 bases, with 8 bases left in between. CDR3 sequence reads: CASQQASYEQYF. The CDR3 DNA follows: TGTGCCAGCCAACAGGCCTCCTACGAGCAGTACTTC.

This rearrangement joins TRBV7-9 to TRBJ1-1, with D tentatively TRBD1 (6 bases). Germline V CDR1 and CDR2: SEHNR, FQNEAQ (reference sequence). V shed 2 bases and J shed 0 bases, with 7 bases lying between them. The CDR3 runs to 14 residues. The CDR3 loop is CASSLQGMNTEAFF. The CDR3 nucleotides are TGTGCCAGCAGCTTACAGGGGATGAACACTGAAGCTTTCTTT. Supplemented by reference TRBV7-9 and TRBJ1-1, the full variable domain reads DTGVSQNPRHKITKRGQNVTFRCDPISEHNRLYWYRQTLGQGPEFLTYFQNEAQLEKSRLLSDRFSAERPKGSFSTLEIQRTEQGDSAMYLCASSLQGMNTEAFFGQGTRLTVV.

The chain has TRBV6-5 and TRBJ2-3; TRBD2 agrees at 12 bases. Germline trimming cut 2 bases from V and 5 bases from J; bases unmatched to any gene: 2. CDR1 is MNHEY and CDR2 is SVGAGI in the germline V gene. The CDR3 contains 15 residues. CDR3: CASSYLAGGQDTQYF. The CDR3 DNA reads as TGTGCCAGCAGTTACCTAGCGGGGGGGCAAGATACGCAGTATTTT.

The chain combines TRBV5-8 with TRBJ2-1; tentative D call: TRBD1 (5 bases). Trimming took 0 bases from V and 7 from J, leaving 14 bases between them. The CDR3 consists of 15 residues. Germline V lookup: CDR1 SGHTS, CDR2 YDEGEE. The CDR3 DNA reads as TGTGCCAGCAGCTTGGTGGGATGGGGCTGGAATGAGCAGTTCTTC. Translating gives CASSLVGWGWNEQFF.